These T cell receptor beta chains were read from a single sample in a study of shared clonotypes between healthy human individuals. Using immunoSEQ multiplex PCR, the repertoire was profiled, and TCRdb retains in-frame clones only, with some absent. The sample contains roughly 490,000 clones, less than 80% of which appear only once. Material for sequencing was PBMCs. These receptors all stem from a woman between 40 and 55 years old in good health. Some clones in this sample may be carry-over from other donors' samples. CDR3s include the opening cysteine and the closing phenylalanine or tryptophan. D genes are given only for firm matches. Clone size is given for some rows only: seen once, a few or many times, or a class if the clone is expanded.

v_call	j_call	clone_size	d_call	cdr3_aa	cdr3_nt
TRBV5-1	TRBJ1-1	-	-	CASSSRTGTEAFF	TGCGCCAGCAGCTCCCGTACAGGCACTGAAGCTTTCTTT
TRBV2	TRBJ2-2	-	-	CASTVGLGTGELFF	TGTGCCAGCACCGTGGGGCTGGGGACCGGGGAGCTGTTTTTT
TRBV6-1	TRBJ2-1	many	TRBD1	CASSESPGQGKDEQFF	TGTGCCAGCAGTGAATCTCCGGGACAGGGCAAGGATGAGCAGTTCTTC
TRBV25-1	TRBJ2-7	-	-	CASSEYGGDEQYF	TGTGCCAGCAGTGAATATGGGGGCGACGAGCAGTACTTC
TRBV28	TRBJ1-1	-	TRBD1	CASSSLGQALSNTEAFF	TGTGCCAGCAGTTCGTTGGGACAGGCCTTATCGAACACTGAAGCTTTCTTT
TRBV28	TRBJ2-1	once	TRBD2	CASSLPREGLFNEQFF	TGTGCCAGCAGTCTCCCTCGGGAGGGCCTATTCAATGAGCAGTTCTTC
TRBV7-9	TRBJ2-1	-	-	CASSRSTGTHEQFF	TGTGCCAGCAGCCGTTCGACCGGGACCCATGAGCAGTTCTTC
TRBV7-2	TRBJ1-1	-	-	CASSPQTGATEAFF	TGTGCCAGCAGCCCCCAGACAGGCGCAACTGAAGCTTTCTTT
TRBV27	TRBJ2-7	-	TRBD1	CALLPPGTGGAPQLDYEQYF	TGTGCCCTTCTCCCCCCCGGGACAGGGGGCGCACCACAACTTGACTACGAGCAGTACTTC
TRBV28	TRBJ2-7	-	TRBD2	CASSPRQLAGGFSYEQYF	TGTGCCAGCAGCCCCCGTCAACTAGCGGGAGGATTTTCCTACGAGCAGTACTTC
TRBV7-2	TRBJ2-1	few	-	CASSPDPRDNEQFF	TGTGCCAGCAGCCCAGACCCCCGGGACAATGAGCAGTTCTTC
TRBV6-1	TRBJ2-7	many	-	CASRRDTWSPYEQYF	TGTGCCAGCAGGAGGGATACCTGGTCCCCCTACGAGCAGTACTTC
TRBV18	TRBJ2-1	-	TRBD2	CASSRGLAGNSNEQFF	TGTGCCAGCTCACGGGGACTAGCGGGGAACTCCAATGAGCAGTTCTTC
TRBV10-2	TRBJ2-7	once	-	CASSESSGLRYEQYF	TGCGCCAGCAGTGAGTCTTCGGGACTCCGCTACGAGCAGTACTTC
TRBV28	TRBJ2-7	-	TRBD1	CASSLLQQGAKDEQYF	TGTGCCAGCAGTCTACTCCAACAGGGGGCGAAAGACGAGCAGTACTTC
TRBV9	TRBJ2-7	-	-	CASSVGVSYEQYF	TGTGCCAGCAGCGTAGGAGTGTCCTACGAGCAGTACTTC
TRBV27	TRBJ2-5	-	-	CASSLRRRETQYF	TGTGCCAGCAGTCTTCGGAGGAGGGAGACCCAGTACTTC
TRBV6-4	TRBJ2-1	-	TRBD2	CASSIAGATYNEQFF	TGTGCCAGCAGTATAGCGGGAGCAACTTACAATGAGCAGTTCTTC
TRBV7-3	TRBJ2-7	-	TRBD1	CASSLRQGAEQYF	TGTGCCAGCAGCTTAAGACAGGGGGCCGAGCAGTACTTC
TRBV30	TRBJ1-6	-	-	CAWGERTYNSPLHF	TGTGCCTGGGGCGAAAGGACCTATAATTCACCCCTCCACTTT
TRBV18	TRBJ1-1	once	-	CASSVEMNTEAFF	TGTGCCAGCTCAGTGGAGATGAACACTGAAGCTTTCTTT
TRBV5-4	TRBJ1-1	few	-	CASSSLNSGSTEAFF	TGTGCCAGCAGCTCCCTTAACTCCGGTAGCACTGAAGCTTTCTTT
TRBV11-3	TRBJ2-1	-	TRBD2	CASSPRSGSTNEQFF	TGTGCCAGCAGCCCAAGGAGCGGGAGTACTAATGAGCAGTTCTTC
TRBV4-3	TRBJ1-1	-	-	CASSQSTGYWEAFF	TGCGCCAGCAGCCAATCTACAGGGTATTGGGAGGCTTTCTTT
TRBV4-2	TRBJ2-3	-	-	CASSQGGARGLHTQYF	TGTGCCAGCAGCCAAGGGGGGGCTAGAGGTTTGCATACGCAGTATTTT
TRBV19	TRBJ1-3	-	TRBD1	CASSPTGAGNTIYF	TGTGCCAGTAGCCCGACAGGGGCTGGAAACACCATATATTTT
TRBV4-2	TRBJ1-4	-	-	CASSQASRLGNEKLFF	TGTGCCAGCAGCCAAGCTTCACGGTTGGGTAATGAAAAACTGTTTTTT
TRBV7-9	TRBJ1-1	-	-	CASSLVGGDTEAFF	TGTGCCAGCAGCTTAGTTGGGGGAGACACTGAAGCTTTCTTT
TRBV30	TRBJ2-7	-	TRBD2	CACRTSGSYEQYF	TGTGCCTGTCGGACTAGCGGTTCCTACGAGCAGTACTTC
TRBV28	TRBJ2-1	-	-	CASSFWAGRIPNSYNEQFF	TGTGCCAGCAGTTTCTGGGCGGGGCGGATACCCAACTCCTACAATGAGCAGTTCTTC
TRBV27	TRBJ1-1	-	-	CASSMGGRANTEAFF	TGTGCCAGCAGTATGGGGGGCAGAGCGAACACTGAAGCTTTCTTT
TRBV19	TRBJ2-6	-	-	CASRGTGANVLTF	TGTGCCAGTAGGGGGACTGGGGCCAACGTCCTGACTTTC
TRBV11-2	TRBJ2-5	-	TRBD1	CASSLEGQAQETQYF	TGTGCCAGCAGCTTAGAAGGACAGGCCCAAGAGACCCAGTACTTC
TRBV6-5	TRBJ2-1	once	-	CASSYERGRHEQFF	TGTGCCAGCAGTTACGAACGGGGACGTCATGAGCAGTTCTTC
TRBV19	TRBJ1-5	-	-	CASSTQGNQPQHF	TGTGCCAGTAGTACCCAGGGGAATCAGCCCCAGCATTTT
TRBV5-1	TRBJ2-5	-	-	CASSPQGLEETQYF	TGCGCCAGCAGCCCACAGGGTTTAGAAGAGACCCAGTACTTC
TRBV4-1	TRBJ1-5	few	-	CASSHDRGQPQHF	TGCGCCAGCAGCCATGATAGGGGACAGCCCCAGCATTTT
TRBV9	TRBJ1-1	few	-	CASSEWDGGGTEAFF	TGTGCCAGCAGCGAGTGGGATGGAGGGGGCACTGAAGCTTTCTTT
TRBV7-5	TRBJ2-1	-	-	CVRSFTGTGGLYNEQFF	TGTGTCAGAAGCTTCACCGGGACAGGGGGTTTGTACAATGAGCAGTTCTTC
TRBV28	TRBJ1-5	-	-	CASSPDSNQPQHF	TGTGCCAGCAGCCCGGATAGCAATCAGCCCCAGCATTTT
TRBV5-1	TRBJ2-1	-	-	CASSLVQGPYNEQFF	TGCGCCAGCAGCTTGGTTCAGGGTCCCTACAATGAGCAGTTCTTC
TRBV5-1	TRBJ2-4	-	TRBD1	CASSFTGTGGADIQYF	TGCGCCAGCAGCTTCACCGGGACAGGGGGCGCGGACATTCAGTACTTC
TRBV5-1	TRBJ2-3	-	TRBD2	CASSPGTSGSDTQYF	TGCGCCAGCAGCCCTGGGACTAGCGGGAGTGATACGCAGTATTTT
TRBV7-9	TRBJ2-5	once	-	CASSPDVVRAETQYF	TGTGCCAGCAGCCCGGATGTCGTCAGGGCTGAGACCCAGTACTTC
TRBV6-5	TRBJ2-1	-	-	CASRPRSRPNEQFF	TGTGCCAGCAGACCCCGGTCCCGGCCCAATGAGCAGTTCTTC
TRBV6-1	TRBJ2-7	-	TRBD1	CASSEPGQSYEQYF	TGTGCCAGCAGTGAACCGGGACAGTCCTACGAGCAGTACTTC
TRBV19	TRBJ1-2	few	-	CASTLGGYGYTF	TGTGCCAGTACATTGGGGGGCTACGGCTACACCTTC
TRBV13	TRBJ1-1	few	TRBD1	CASSSNRGRGTEAFF	TGTGCCAGCAGCTCAAACAGGGGGCGGGGCACTGAAGCTTTCTTT
TRBV10-3	TRBJ2-7	-	-	CAISEGEGYEQYF	TGTGCCATCAGTGAAGGTGAGGGGTACGAGCAGTACTTC
TRBV6-1	TRBJ2-7	-	-	CASRVAELSYEQYF	TGTGCCAGCAGGGTAGCGGAGCTATCCTACGAGCAGTACTTC
TRBV4-2	TRBJ1-4	-	-	CASSQDVRANEKLFF	TGTGCCAGCAGCCAAGACGTGAGGGCTAATGAAAAACTGTTTTTT